The sequence of this T cell receptor (beta chain) was determined in a study of shared clonotypes between healthy human individuals. Trimming cost V 2 bases and J 4 bases, with 8 bases left between them. The CDR3 spans 13 residues. Germline-derived CDR1 and CDR2 are WSHSY and SAAADI. DNA at 150 to 250 ng, tens of thousands of T cell genomes, went into sorted-subset replicate PCRs. In the authors' workflow: Filtering differed because ImmunoSEQ produced junction-only sequences that carried no quality scores. Data came from immunoSEQ multiplex PCR; TCRdb stores just in-frame clones and leaves some out. V, J and clone size are those of that table, while D and trimming were read from the DNA. This sample yields roughly 2 million clones, of which 95% are seen a single time; 0.13% belongs to the top ten.

Sequencing was carried out using naive CD4+ T cells sorted from blood. Subset given: CD45RA+ positively selected. The clonotype was recovered from a man aged 18 to 29 in good health. J is TRBJ2-5 and V is TRBV10-2; D is perhaps TRBD1 (5 bases). CDR3 coding DNA: TGCGCCAGCAGTGAGCTGGGGCGAGAGACCCAGTACTTC. Translation gives CASSELGRETQYF.